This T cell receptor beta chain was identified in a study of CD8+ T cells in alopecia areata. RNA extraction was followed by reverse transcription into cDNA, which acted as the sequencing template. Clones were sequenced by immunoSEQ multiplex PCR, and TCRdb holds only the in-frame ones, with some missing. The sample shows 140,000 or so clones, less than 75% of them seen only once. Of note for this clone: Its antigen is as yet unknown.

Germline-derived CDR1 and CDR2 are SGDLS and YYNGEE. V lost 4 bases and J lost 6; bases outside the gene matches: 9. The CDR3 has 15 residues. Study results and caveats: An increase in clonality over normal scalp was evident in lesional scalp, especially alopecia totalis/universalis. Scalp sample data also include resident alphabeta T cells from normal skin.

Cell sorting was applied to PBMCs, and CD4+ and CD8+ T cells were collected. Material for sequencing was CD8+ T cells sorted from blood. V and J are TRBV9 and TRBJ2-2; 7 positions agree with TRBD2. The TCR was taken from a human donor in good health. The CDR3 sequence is CASSLGTTPPGELFF. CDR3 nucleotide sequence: TGTGCCAGCAGCTTAGGGACTACTCCACCCGGGGAGCTGTTTTTT.